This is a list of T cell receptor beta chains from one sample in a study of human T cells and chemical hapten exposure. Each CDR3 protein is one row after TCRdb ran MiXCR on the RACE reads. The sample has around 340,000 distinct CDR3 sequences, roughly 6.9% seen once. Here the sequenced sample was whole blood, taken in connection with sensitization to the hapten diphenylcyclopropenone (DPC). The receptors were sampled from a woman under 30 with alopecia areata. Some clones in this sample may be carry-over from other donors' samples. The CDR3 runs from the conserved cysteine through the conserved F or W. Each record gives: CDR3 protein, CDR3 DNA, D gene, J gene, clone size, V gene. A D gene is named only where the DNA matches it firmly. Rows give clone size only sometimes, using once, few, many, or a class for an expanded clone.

cdr3_aa: CASSQFVFLQGPNTQYF
cdr3_nt: TGTGCCAGCAGCCAATTTGTATTTCTACAGGGGCCGAATACGCAGTATTTT
d_call: TRBD1
j_call: TRBJ2-3
clone_size: many
v_call: TRBV3-1

cdr3_aa: CASSYRAARGQGWANVLTF
cdr3_nt: TGTGCCAGCAGTTATCGGGCCGCCCGGGGTCAAGGGTGGGCCAACGTCCTGACTTTC
d_call: NA
j_call: TRBJ2-6
clone_size: medium-sized
v_call: TRBV6-2/TRBV6-3

cdr3_aa: CASSLRITDTQYF
cdr3_nt: TGTGCCAGCAGCTTGCGGATCACAGATACGCAGTATTTT
d_call: NA
j_call: TRBJ2-3
clone_size: many
v_call: TRBV7-2

cdr3_aa: CSANRDRGPLIDTQYF
cdr3_nt: TGCAGTGCTAACCGGGACAGGGGTCCTTTGATAGATACGCAGTATTTT
d_call: TRBD1
j_call: TRBJ2-3
clone_size: many
v_call: TRBV20-1

cdr3_aa: CASSLRLGQENAAGELFF
cdr3_nt: TGTGCCAGCAGCCTACGTCTTGGACAGGAGAACGCGGCCGGGGAGCTGTTTTTT
d_call: NA
j_call: TRBJ2-2
clone_size: many
v_call: TRBV21-1

cdr3_aa: CSARAGGAYEQYF
cdr3_nt: TGCAGTGCTAGAGCCGGGGGAGCCTACGAGCAGTACTTC
d_call: NA
j_call: TRBJ2-7
clone_size: NA
v_call: TRBV20-1

cdr3_aa: CATSDVGGQGAAGELFF
cdr3_nt: TGTGCCACCAGTGATGTTGGTGGGCAGGGGGCAGCCGGGGAGCTGTTTTTT
d_call: TRBD1
j_call: TRBJ2-2
clone_size: many
v_call: TRBV24-1

cdr3_aa: CAAKWGDSNQPQHF
cdr3_nt: TGTGCCGCGAAGTGGGGGGATAGCAATCAGCCCCAGCATTTT
d_call: NA
j_call: TRBJ1-5
clone_size: few
v_call: TRBV6-6

cdr3_aa: CASSTQEKLFF
cdr3_nt: TGTGCCAGCAGTACTCAGGAAAAACTGTTTTTT
d_call: NA
j_call: TRBJ1-4
clone_size: few
v_call: TRBV28

cdr3_aa: CASSLGQTLGTEAFF
cdr3_nt: TGCGCCAGCAGCTTGGGGCAGACTCTGGGCACTGAAGCTTTCTTT
d_call: NA
j_call: TRBJ1-1
clone_size: few
v_call: TRBV5-1

cdr3_aa: CASSQDLEESDIQYF
cdr3_nt: TGTGCCAGCAGCCAAGATCTCGAAGAGTCGGACATTCAGTACTTC
d_call: NA
j_call: TRBJ2-4
clone_size: many
v_call: TRBV4-2

cdr3_aa: CATSGSGTYEQYF
cdr3_nt: TGTGCCACCAGTGGATCAGGGACCTACGAGCAGTACTTC
d_call: NA
j_call: TRBJ2-7
clone_size: few
v_call: TRBV24-1

cdr3_aa: CASSFGGSGNQPQHF
cdr3_nt: TGTGCCAGCAGCTTTGGGGGGTCTGGCAATCAGCCCCAGCATTTT
d_call: NA
j_call: TRBJ1-5
clone_size: many
v_call: TRBV7-2

cdr3_aa: CASAHYGYTF
cdr3_nt: TGTGCCAGCGCGCACTATGGCTACACCTTC
d_call: NA
j_call: TRBJ1-2
clone_size: NA
v_call: TRBV28

cdr3_aa: CASSYPGEGTEAFF
cdr3_nt: TGTGCCAGCAGTTATCCTGGGGAGGGGACTGAAGCTTTCTTT
d_call: NA
j_call: TRBJ1-1
clone_size: NA
v_call: TRBV6-5

cdr3_aa: CASSPEVGDAGSYEQYF
cdr3_nt: TGTGCCAGCAGCCCAGAGGTCGGGGACGCAGGGTCCTACGAGCAGTACTTC
d_call: NA
j_call: TRBJ2-7
clone_size: few
v_call: TRBV7-9

cdr3_aa: CASSPTQSVGDTQYF
cdr3_nt: TGTGCCAGCAGCCCCACTCAAAGCGTCGGGGATACGCAGTATTTT
d_call: NA
j_call: TRBJ2-3
clone_size: many
v_call: TRBV7-6

cdr3_aa: CASSLARYTHEQYF
cdr3_nt: TGTGCCAGCAGCTTAGCCCGATACACCCACGAGCAGTACTTC
d_call: NA
j_call: TRBJ2-7
clone_size: few
v_call: TRBV11-2

cdr3_aa: CASSRNNYEQYF
cdr3_nt: TGTGCCAGCAGCCGTAACAACTACGAGCAGTACTTC
d_call: NA
j_call: TRBJ2-7
clone_size: few
v_call: TRBV12-3/TRBV12-4

cdr3_aa: CASSQSGVEGYGYTF
cdr3_nt: TGCGCCAGCAGCCAATCAGGGGTAGAAGGCTATGGCTACACCTTC
d_call: NA
j_call: TRBJ1-2
clone_size: NA
v_call: TRBV4-1

cdr3_aa: CSVETLLAGLHYEQYF
cdr3_nt: TGCAGCGTTGAAACCCTCCTGGCAGGGCTACACTACGAGCAGTACTTC
d_call: NA
j_call: TRBJ2-7
clone_size: many
v_call: TRBV29-1

cdr3_aa: CASSPGLSGNTIYF
cdr3_nt: TGTGCCAGCTCACCCGGGCTCTCTGGAAACACCATATATTTT
d_call: NA
j_call: TRBJ1-3
clone_size: NA
v_call: TRBV18

cdr3_aa: CASSAGPANGYTF
cdr3_nt: TGTGCCAGCAGTGCAGGCCCGGCCAATGGCTACACCTTC
d_call: NA
j_call: TRBJ1-2
clone_size: NA
v_call: TRBV6-4

cdr3_aa: CASSQDFLAAFSYEQYF
cdr3_nt: TGCGCCAGCAGCCAAGATTTTCTAGCGGCCTTCTCCTACGAGCAGTACTTC
d_call: TRBD2
j_call: TRBJ2-7
clone_size: many
v_call: TRBV4-3